These 4 T cell receptor beta chains were all obtained from the same sample, sequenced in a study of blood T cell repertoires in COVID-19. Produced via immunoSEQ multiplex PCR; TCRdb's table is partial and in-frame only. This table has under 200,000 clones, more than 75% appearing once. Material: peripheral blood. These receptors all stem from a woman older than 75 with acute or convalescent COVID-19.

V is TRBV6-6 and J is TRBJ2-6; TRBD1 might be the D (6 bases). CDR1 and CDR2 (germline): MNHNY, SVGAGI (reference sequence). The ends were cut back, 6 bases at V and 4 bases at J, with 16 bases in the middle. The CDR3 totals 16 residues. In nucleotides, the CDR3 is TGTGCCAGCAGACAGGGAATAGGTATGGGGGCCAACGTCCTGACTTTC. Translation: CASRQGIGMGANVLTF.

This clone was seen a few times. One junction end disagrees with the germline gene, perhaps due to a read error. The rearrangement joins TRBV6-5 to TRBJ1-2, with D hard to call. The CDR3 covers 11 residues. The germline gives CDR1 MNHEY, CDR2 SVGAGI. CDR3 sequence (DNA): TGTGCCAGCAGTTACGGTGAAGTCCCGGTCTTC. This codes for CASSYGEVPVF.

The chain carries TRBV5-1 and TRBJ2-7; 9 nucleotides agree with TRBD2. Germline values: CDR1 SGHRS, CDR2 YFSETQ. The CDR3 loop spans 16 amino acids. The V gene end was trimmed by 1 base and the J gene end by 4 bases; junction bases not matched to a gene: 9. The CDR3 loop reads CASSLLASGAGYEQYF. The CDR3 coding sequence is TGCGCCAGCAGCTTGCTTGCTAGCGGGGCCGGTTACGAGCAGTACTTC.

CDR3 region: CATSVVDRGAEKLFF. The CDR3 coding sequence is TGTGCCACCAGTGTCGTGGACAGGGGGGCTGAAAAACTGTTTTTT. The gene calls are TRBV24-1 and TRBJ1-4; TRBD1 matches 10 bases. The germline gives CDR1 KGHDR, CDR2 SFDVKD. The CDR3 length is 15 residues. Trimming removed 5 bases from V and 7 bases from J; junction bases left unmatched: 6.